The entry below gives a single T cell receptor beta chain sequence along with its context. Original data processing: Scientists estimated how many nucleated cells there were by amplifying reference gene primers. Produced via immunoSEQ multiplex PCR; TCRdb's table is partial and in-frame only. The V and J calls and clone size come from that table; D and trimming were worked out from the DNA. The sample has about 170,000 clones, 83% seen once. The data belong to a study of blood T cell repertoires in COVID-19. Overall study: The cDNA or gDNA used as material had been derived from T cells, B-cell-depleted T cells, or PBMCs.

The CDR3 runs 15 residues. Germline lookup yields CDR1 MGHDK and CDR2 SYGVNS. Trimming cost V 3 bases and J 5 bases, with 16 bases left between them. The chain is built from TRBV25-1 and TRBJ2-5; the D gene is possibly TRBD2 (6 bases). This clonotype was obtained from a woman aged 80 or over with acute or convalescent COVID-19. Input material: peripheral blood. The CDR3 region is CASSDPRGAGETQYF. For the CDR3, the DNA is TGTGCCAGCAGTGACCCCAGAGGTGCGGGGGAGACCCAGTACTTC.